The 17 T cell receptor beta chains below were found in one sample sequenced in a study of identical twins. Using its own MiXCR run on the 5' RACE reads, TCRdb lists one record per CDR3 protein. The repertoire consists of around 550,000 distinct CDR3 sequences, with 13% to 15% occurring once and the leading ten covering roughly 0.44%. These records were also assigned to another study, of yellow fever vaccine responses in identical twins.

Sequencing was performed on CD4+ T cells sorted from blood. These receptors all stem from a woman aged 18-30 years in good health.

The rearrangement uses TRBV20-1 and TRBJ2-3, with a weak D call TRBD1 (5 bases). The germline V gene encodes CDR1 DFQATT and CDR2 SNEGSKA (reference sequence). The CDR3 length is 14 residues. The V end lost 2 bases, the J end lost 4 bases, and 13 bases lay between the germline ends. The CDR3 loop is CSARQHVGADTQYF. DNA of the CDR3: TGCAGTGCTAGACAACACGTAGGGGCAGATACGCAGTATTTT.

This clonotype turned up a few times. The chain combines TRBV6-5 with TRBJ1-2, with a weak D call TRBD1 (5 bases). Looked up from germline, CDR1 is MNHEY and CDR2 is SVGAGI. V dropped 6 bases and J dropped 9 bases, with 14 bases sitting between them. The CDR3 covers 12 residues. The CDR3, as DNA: TGTGCCAGCAGCCCCGGACATCCGAGCTACACCTTC. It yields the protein CASSPGHPSYTF.

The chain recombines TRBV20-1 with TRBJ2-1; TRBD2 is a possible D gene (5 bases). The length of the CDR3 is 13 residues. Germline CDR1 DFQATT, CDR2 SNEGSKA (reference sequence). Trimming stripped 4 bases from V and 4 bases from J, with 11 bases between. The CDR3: CSATTQRYNEQFF. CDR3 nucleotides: TGCAGTGCTACAACCCAGCGGTACAATGAGCAGTTCTTC.

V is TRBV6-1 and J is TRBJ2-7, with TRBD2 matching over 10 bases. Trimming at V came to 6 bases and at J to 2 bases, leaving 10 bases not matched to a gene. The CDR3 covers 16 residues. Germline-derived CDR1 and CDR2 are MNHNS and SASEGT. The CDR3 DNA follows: TGTGCCAGCAGATCCCTCGGACTAGCGGAGACCTACGAGCAGTACTTC. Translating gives CASRSLGLAETYEQYF.

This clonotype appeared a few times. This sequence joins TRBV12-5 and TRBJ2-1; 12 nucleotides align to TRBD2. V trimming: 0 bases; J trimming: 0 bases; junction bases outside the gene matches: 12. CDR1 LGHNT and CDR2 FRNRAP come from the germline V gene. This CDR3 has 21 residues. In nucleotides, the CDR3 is TGTGCTAGTGGTTTGGTAACGACTAGCGGGAGATGGGGGAGCTCCTACAATGAGCAGTTCTTC. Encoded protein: CASGLVTTSGRWGSSYNEQFF. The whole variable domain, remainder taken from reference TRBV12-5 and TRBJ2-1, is DARVTQTPRHKVTEMGQEVTMRCQPILGHNTVFWYRQTMMQGLELLAYFRNRAPLDDSGMPKDRFSAEMPDATLATLKIQPSEPRDSAVYFCASGLVTTSGRWGSSYNEQFFGPGTRLTVL.

The chain's CDR3 is CASSQVAGNWLSGANVLTF. The CDR3, as DNA: TGCGCCAGCAGCCAAGTCGCCGGCAACTGGCTCTCTGGGGCCAACGTCCTGACTTTC. The V call is TRBV4-1, the J call TRBJ2-6; no reliable D call. CDR1 is MGHRA, CDR2 YSYEKL, per germline. This CDR3 has 19 residues. V lost 1 base and J lost 0, with 16 bases in between.

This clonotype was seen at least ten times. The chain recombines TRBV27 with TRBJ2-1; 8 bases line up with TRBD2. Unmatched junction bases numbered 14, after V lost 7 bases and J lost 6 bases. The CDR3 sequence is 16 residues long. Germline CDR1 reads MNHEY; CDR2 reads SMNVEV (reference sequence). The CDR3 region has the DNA TGTGCCAGCAAGGTATTTCAGCGGGAGTCATCCAATGAGCAGTTCTTC. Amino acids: CASKVFQRESSNEQFF.

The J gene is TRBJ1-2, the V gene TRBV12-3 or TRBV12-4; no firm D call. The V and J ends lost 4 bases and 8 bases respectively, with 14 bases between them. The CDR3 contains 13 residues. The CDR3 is CASSSLYPGGYTF. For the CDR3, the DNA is TGTGCCAGCAGTTCACTTTACCCGGGGGGCTACACCTTC.

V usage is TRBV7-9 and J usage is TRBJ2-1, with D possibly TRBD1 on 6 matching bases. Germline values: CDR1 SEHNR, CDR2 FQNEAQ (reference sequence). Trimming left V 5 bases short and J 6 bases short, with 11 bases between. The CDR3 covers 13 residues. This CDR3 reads CASSQGPGNEQFF. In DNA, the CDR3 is TGTGCCAGCAGCCAGGGGCCGGGCAATGAGCAGTTCTTC.

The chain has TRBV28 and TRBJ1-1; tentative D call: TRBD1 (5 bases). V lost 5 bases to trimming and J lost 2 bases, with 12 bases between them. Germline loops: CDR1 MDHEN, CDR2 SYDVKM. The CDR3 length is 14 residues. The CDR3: CASSPLWDNTEAFF. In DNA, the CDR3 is TGTGCCAGCAGTCCTCTCTGGGACAACACTGAAGCTTTCTTT.

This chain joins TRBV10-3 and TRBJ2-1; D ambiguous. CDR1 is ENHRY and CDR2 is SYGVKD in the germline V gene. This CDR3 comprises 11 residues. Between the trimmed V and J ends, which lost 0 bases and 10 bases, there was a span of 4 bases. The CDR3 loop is CAISESWEQFF. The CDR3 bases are TGTGCCATCAGTGAGTCGTGGGAGCAGTTCTTC.

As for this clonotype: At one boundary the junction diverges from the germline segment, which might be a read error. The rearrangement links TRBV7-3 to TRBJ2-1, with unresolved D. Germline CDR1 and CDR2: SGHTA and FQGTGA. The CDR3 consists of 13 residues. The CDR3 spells CASGLGFTNEQFF. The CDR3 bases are TGTGCCAGCGGCTTGGGGTTTACCAATGAGCAGTTCTTC.

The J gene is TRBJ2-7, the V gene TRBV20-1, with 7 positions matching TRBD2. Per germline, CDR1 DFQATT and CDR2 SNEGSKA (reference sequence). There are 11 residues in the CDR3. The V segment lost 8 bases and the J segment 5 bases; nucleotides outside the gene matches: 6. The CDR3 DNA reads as TGCAGTCCGGGACTACTGAACGAGCAGTACTTC. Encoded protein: CSPGLLNEQYF.

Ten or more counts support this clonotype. The CDR3 DNA reads as TGTGCCAGCAGCTCCGGGAGCACAGATACGCAGTATTTT. Residues: CASSSGSTDTQYF. V usage is TRBV9 and J usage is TRBJ2-3; D is uncertain. Deletions cut 4 bases from V and 0 bases from J, with 6 bases between. This CDR3 comprises 13 residues. The germline gives CDR1 SGDLS, CDR2 YYNGEE.

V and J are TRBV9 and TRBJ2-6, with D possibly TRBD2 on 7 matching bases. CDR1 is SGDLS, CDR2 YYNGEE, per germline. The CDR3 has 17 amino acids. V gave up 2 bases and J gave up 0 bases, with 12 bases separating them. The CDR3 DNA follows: TGTGCCAGCAGCGTGGGGGGGCCGAGCTCTGGGGCCAACGTCCTGACTTTC. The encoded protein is CASSVGGPSSGANVLTF.

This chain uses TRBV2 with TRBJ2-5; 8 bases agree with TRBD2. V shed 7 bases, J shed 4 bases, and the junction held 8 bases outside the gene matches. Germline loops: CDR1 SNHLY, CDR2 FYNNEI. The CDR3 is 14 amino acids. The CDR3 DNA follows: TGTGCCAGCACTAAAAGCGGGAGCGGAGAGACCCAGTACTTC. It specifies CASTKSGSGETQYF.

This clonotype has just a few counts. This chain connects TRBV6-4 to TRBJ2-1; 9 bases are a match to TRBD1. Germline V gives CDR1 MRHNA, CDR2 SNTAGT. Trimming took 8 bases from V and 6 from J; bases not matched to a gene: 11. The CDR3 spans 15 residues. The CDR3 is CASPAHRGPCNEQFF. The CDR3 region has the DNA TGTGCCAGCCCTGCCCACAGGGGGCCTTGCAATGAGCAGTTCTTC.